A single T cell receptor (beta chain) is shown here with its context. The record originates from a study of OX40 agonist ivuxolimab in advanced cancers. This CDR3 has 16 amino acids. Per germline, CDR1 ENHRY and CDR2 SYGVKD. J was trimmed by 6 bases and V by 2 bases; bases with no gene match: 4. This table comes from immunoSEQ multiplex PCR, and its TCRdb copy is limited to in-frame clones, with some not included. The sample holds tens of thousands of clones, roughly four fifths seen once. Autoimmune disease history or systemic immunosuppression was exclusionary. The V and J genes are TRBV10-3 and TRBJ2-3; TRBD2 matches at 14 bases. This receptor was obtained from an adult with an advanced solid tumor such as melanoma, head and neck, liver or kidney cancer. The sample in question was CD4+ or CD8+ T cells sorted from blood, obtained in a trial of the OX40 agonist ivuxolimab. Written as DNA, the CDR3 is TGTGCCATCAGTGAGATGACTAGCGGGGGGGCCGATACGCAGTATTTT. Encoded protein: CAISEMTSGGADTQYF.